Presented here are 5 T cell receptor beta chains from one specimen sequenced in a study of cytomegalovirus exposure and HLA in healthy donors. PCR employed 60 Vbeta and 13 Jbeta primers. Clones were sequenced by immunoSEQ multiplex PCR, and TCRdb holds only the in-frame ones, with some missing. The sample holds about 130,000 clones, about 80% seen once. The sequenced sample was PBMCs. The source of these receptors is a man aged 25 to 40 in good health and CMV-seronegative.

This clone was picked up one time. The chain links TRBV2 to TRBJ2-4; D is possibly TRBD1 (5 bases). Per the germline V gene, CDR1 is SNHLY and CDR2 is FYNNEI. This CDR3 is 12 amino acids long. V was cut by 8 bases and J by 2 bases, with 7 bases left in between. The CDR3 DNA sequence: TGTGCCAGCGGGGCTCCCAAAAACATTCAGTACTTC. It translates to CASGAPKNIQYF. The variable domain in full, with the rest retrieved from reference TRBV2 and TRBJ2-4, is EPEVTQTPSHQVTQMGQEVILRCVPISNHLYFYWYRQILGQKVEFLVSFYNNEISEKSEIFDDQFSVERPDGSNFTLKIRSTKLEDSAMYFCASGAPKNIQYFGAGTRLSVL.

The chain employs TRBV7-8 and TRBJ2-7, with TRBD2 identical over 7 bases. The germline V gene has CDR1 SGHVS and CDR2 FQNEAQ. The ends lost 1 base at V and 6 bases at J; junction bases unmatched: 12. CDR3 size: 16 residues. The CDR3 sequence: CASSLGRFAGVFEQYF. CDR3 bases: TGTGCCAGCAGCTTAGGGAGATTTGCGGGAGTCTTCGAGCAGTACTTC.

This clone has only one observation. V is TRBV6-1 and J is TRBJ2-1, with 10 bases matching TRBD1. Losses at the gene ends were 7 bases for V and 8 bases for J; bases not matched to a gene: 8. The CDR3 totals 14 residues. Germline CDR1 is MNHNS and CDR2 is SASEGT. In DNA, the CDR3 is TGTGCCAGCATTCGACAGGGGGCAGTCTATGAGCAGTTCTTC. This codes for CASIRQGAVYEQFF.

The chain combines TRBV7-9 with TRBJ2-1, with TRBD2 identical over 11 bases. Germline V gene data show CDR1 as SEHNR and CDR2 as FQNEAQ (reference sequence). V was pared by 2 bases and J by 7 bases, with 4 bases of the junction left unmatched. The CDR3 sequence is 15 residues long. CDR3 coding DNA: TGTGCCAGCAGCTTAAGGCTAGCGGGAGGAAATGAGCAGTTCTTC. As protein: CASSLRLAGGNEQFF.

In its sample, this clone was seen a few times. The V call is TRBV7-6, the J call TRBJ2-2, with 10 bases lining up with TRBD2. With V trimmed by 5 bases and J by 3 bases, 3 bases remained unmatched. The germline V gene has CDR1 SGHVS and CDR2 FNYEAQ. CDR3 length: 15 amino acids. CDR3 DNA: TGTGCCAGCAGCCTACTAGCGGGATACACCGGGGAGCTGTTTTTT. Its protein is CASSLLAGYTGELFF.